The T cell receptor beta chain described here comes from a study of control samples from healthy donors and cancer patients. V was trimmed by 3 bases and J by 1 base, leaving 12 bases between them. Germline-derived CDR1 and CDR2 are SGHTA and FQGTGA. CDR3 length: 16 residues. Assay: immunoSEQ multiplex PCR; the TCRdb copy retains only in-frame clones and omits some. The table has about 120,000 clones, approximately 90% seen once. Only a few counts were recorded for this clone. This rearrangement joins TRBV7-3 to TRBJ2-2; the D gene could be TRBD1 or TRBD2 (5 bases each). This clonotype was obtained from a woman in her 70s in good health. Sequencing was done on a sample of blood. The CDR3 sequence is CASSFLGTRNTGELFF. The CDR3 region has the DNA TGTGCCAGCAGCTTCCTAGGGACGCGGAACACCGGGGAGCTGTTTTTT.